What follows describes a single T cell receptor beta chain. Its antigen is currently unknown. The data originate from a study of T cells in localized non-small cell lung cancer. Germline CDR1 MNHNY, CDR2 SVGAGI (reference sequence). With V trimmed by 5 bases and J by 3 bases, 8 bases remained unmatched. This CDR3 is built from 16 residues. TCRdb keeps only in-frame clones here, not all; method: immunoSEQ multiplex PCR. The data contain some 20,000 clones, 91% of them singletons. Study results and caveats: Tumor showed lower T cell clonality than uninvolved adjacent lung, where it was highest. Among the top 100 tumor clones, a median about 57 appeared in adjacent lung.

The sequence was obtained from a woman aged 40-75 years with stage I lung adenocarcinoma. The chain carries TRBV6-6 and TRBJ2-2, with 8 bases matching TRBD1. The sample consisted of peripheral blood, taken before any cancer treatment. CDR3 bases: TGTGCCAGCAGTCCTAGACAGGGGTGGGACACCGGGGAGCTGTTTTTT. It encodes CASSPRQGWDTGELFF.